This TCR beta chain was captured in a study of lymphopenia after photon versus proton radiotherapy (dated by TCRdb to between 2019 and 2020). General notes on the study: The study compared the immunological effects of photon versus proton radiation therapy in patients with gastrointestinal tumors who developed high-grade lymphopenia. The 20 patients in the cohort had gastrointestinal tumors, were treated with either photon or proton therapy, and subsequently developed lymphopenia. The study was designed to characterize how the impact on the immune system differs between the two radiation modalities.

Library preparation employed the immunoSEQ multiplex PCR assay. T cell repertoires were profiled by deep sequencing of rearranged TCR beta loci, alongside multiparametric flow cytometry. Entries here come from immuneACCESS through TCRdb and include only in-frame sequences with V and J called. Some clones fail to appear in such tables; in the studies checked, an unresolved V gene covers under half of the shortfall, and the cause of the remainder is unknown. This sample comprises 13,000 or so clones, 88% of them detected only once. The top ten hold about 3.8% of the sample. The CDR3 runs 12 amino acids, cysteine and phenylalanine included. The CDR3 DNA has 36 bases and is translated from base 1. V was cut back by 3 bases and J by 6 bases, leaving a gap of 6 bases between them. For CDR1 and CDR2, the germline V gene (reference sequence) lists LNHNV and YYDKDF. Results and caveats for the whole study, not just this receptor: During treatment, patients who received proton therapy stayed relatively stable, whereas patients who received photon therapy lost naive T cells and TCR diversity and gained effector/memory populations. The survival association was examined only in patients who died, and the authors described better survival with proton therapy as a possibility, not as a demonstrated result. After the lymphocyte count nadir, repertoires from photon-treated patients showed oligoclonal expansion, particularly of CD8+ Temra cells, and this expansion drove the decline in diversity. Among patients across the cohort who died, overall survival time showed an inverse correlation with a larger post-nadir drop in TCR diversity.

Concerning this clone: The clone's antigen remains unknown. No clone much larger than this one lies a single base away; base qualities are absent.

Here the sequenced sample was peripheral blood, taken from a patient treated with photon-based radiotherapy. The TCR comes from a man between 60 and 75 years old with pancreatic cancer. The receptor chain draws on TRBV15 and TRBJ2-1; the D gene is possibly TRBD2, with 6 bases matching. The CDR3 in this case is CATSREGNEQFF. The DNA is TGTGCCACCAGCAGGGAGGGCAATGAGCAGTTCTTC.